This T cell receptor (beta chain) was obtained from a study of blood T cell repertoires in COVID-19. Study summary: Collection of acute and convalescent COVID-19 samples took place in the United States, Italy and Spain. PBMCs, B-cell-depleted T cells, or T cells provided the cDNA or gDNA that made up the material.

Germline V gene data show CDR1 as MNHEY and CDR2 as SVGAGI. The CDR3 totals 15 residues. V was pared by 6 bases and J by 5 bases, with 19 bases between. As originally analysed: Reference gene primers were amplified, and this amplification served to estimate nucleated cell counts. Profiled with immunoSEQ multiplex PCR; TCRdb holds only in-frame clones, not every one. V, J and clone size derive from that table, while D and trimming were established from the DNA sequence. The repertoire holds about 400,000 clones, with more than 80% as singletons. The V call is TRBV6-5, the J call TRBJ1-2, with a tentative D call TRBD1 (5 bases). The sequenced material came from peripheral blood. The TCR was taken from a woman aged 30 to 39 with active or convalescent COVID-19. The CDR3 sequence is CASRSVFRGSYGYTF. CDR3 in DNA: TGTGCCAGCAGATCAGTCTTCCGGGGGAGTTATGGCTACACCTTC.